Described below is a single T cell receptor beta chain sequence and its context. Germline V lookup: CDR1 WNHNN, CDR2 SYGVQD (reference sequence). The V segment lost 5 bases and the J segment 8 bases; nucleotides outside the gene matches: 13. The CDR3 has 17 residues. The record originates from a study of long-term antiretroviral therapy in people with HIV. Run at survey level, the immunoSEQ assay was version v3.0. The assay was immunoSEQ multiplex PCR, and TCRdb's table has in-frame clones only and misses some. The sample lists over 15,000 clones, 76% occurring once. The TCR was taken from a woman aged 45-59 years with HIV. The gene calls are TRBV10-1 and TRBJ1-4; 11 bases are a match to TRBD1. The sequences come from unsorted PBMCs, collected 0.5 years before starting antiretroviral therapy. The CDR3 spells CASSTPGQGGLKEKLFF. The CDR3 nucleotides are TGCGCCAGCAGTACTCCGGGACAGGGGGGCCTGAAGGAAAAACTGTTTTTT.